The 22 T cell receptor beta chains below all came from one sample that was sequenced in a study of control samples from healthy donors and cancer patients. Clones were read by immunoSEQ multiplex PCR, and TCRdb kept only the in-frame ones, dropping some. In the table there are roughly 98,000 clones, around 80% of which are singletons. Sequencing was done on a sample of blood. Receptors originate from a woman aged 60 to 75 in good health.

The V gene is TRBV7-9, the J gene TRBJ2-3; unclear D gene. CDR1 is SEHNR and CDR2 is FQNEAQ in the germline V gene (reference sequence). The V end lost 1 base, the J end lost 5 bases, and 7 bases lay between the germline ends. The CDR3 has 13 residues. Written as DNA, the CDR3 is TGTGCCAGCAGCTTAGGCTTCTTAGATACGCAGTATTTT. Translation gives CASSLGFLDTQYF.

V usage is TRBV7-6 and J usage is TRBJ2-3; no clear D gene. This CDR3 is built from 15 residues. Trimming shortened V by 2 bases and J by 3 bases, and 12 bases separated the two germline ends. Germline values: CDR1 SGHVS, CDR2 FNYEAQ. In nucleotides, the CDR3 is TGTGCCAGCAGCTTATTGCCGGTGGGGACAGATACGCAGTATTTT. Its translation: CASSLLPVGTDTQYF.

The chain employs TRBV19 and TRBJ1-6; no definite D call. The CDR3 sequence is 14 residues long. Germline loops: CDR1 LNHDA, CDR2 SQIVND (reference sequence). V lost 2 bases, J lost 4 bases, and 6 bases lay in between. CDR3 amino acids: CASSILGYNSPLHF. CDR3 in DNA: TGTGCCAGTAGTATATTGGGGTATAATTCACCCCTCCACTTT.

This clone occurred once. The chain couples TRBV7-2 to TRBJ2-3, with D perhaps assigned TRBD1 or TRBD2 (5 bases each). Trimming took 3 bases from V and 4 from J, leaving 11 bases between them. There are 14 residues in the CDR3. Germline V gives CDR1 SGHTA, CDR2 FQGNSA. CDR3 sequence: CASSLGRRPDTQYF. The CDR3 region has the DNA TGTGCCAGCAGCTTGGGACGTCGTCCAGATACGCAGTATTTT.

This clone was picked up one time. The rearrangement uses TRBV10-3 and TRBJ1-1; TRBD1 matches 7 bases. Germline CDR1 ENHRY, CDR2 SYGVKD. The CDR3 is made up of 13 amino acids. With 3 bases clipped from V and 11 bases from J, the junction kept 9 bases outside the gene matches. CDR3 bases: TGTGCCATCAGTGACCCTGGACAGGCGAAGGCTTTCTTT. Its translation is CAISDPGQAKAFF.

The V gene is TRBV10-1, the J gene TRBJ2-2, with D possibly being TRBD2 (6 bases). Germline loops: CDR1 WNHNN, CDR2 SYGVQD (reference sequence). CDR3 size: 18 residues. With 3 bases removed from V and 2 bases from J, the gap between germline ends came to 19 bases. The CDR3 protein is CASSDPPGAPINTGELFF. The DNA for the CDR3 is TGCGCCAGCAGTGATCCACCGGGAGCGCCAATAAACACCGGGGAGCTGTTTTTT.

This chain joins TRBV18 and TRBJ1-5, with a tentative D call TRBD1 (5 bases). The germline V and J ends were trimmed by 3 bases and 9 bases, with 15 bases remaining between them. Germline loops: CDR1 KGHSH, CDR2 LQKENI. The CDR3 totals 14 residues. CDR3 nucleotide sequence: TGTGCCAGCTCACCCTCGGACACTTTAGGGCCCCAGCATTTT. It translates to CASSPSDTLGPQHF.

V gene TRBV5-6 combines with J gene TRBJ1-2; D call uncertain. Germline assignment: CDR1 SGHDT and CDR2 YYEEEE. Trimming cost V 1 base and J 4 bases, with 14 bases left between them. This CDR3 is built from 15 residues. The CDR3: CASSLRLAGFYGYTF. CDR3 in DNA: TGTGCCAGCAGCTTGCGCCTTGCGGGGTTCTATGGCTACACCTTC.

In its sample, this clone was seen a few times. This sequence joins TRBV27 and TRBJ1-5; the D is unclear. Between the trimmed V and J ends, which lost 3 bases and 3 bases, there was a span of 9 bases. The germline gives CDR1 MNHEY, CDR2 SMNVEV (reference sequence). CDR3 length: 14 amino acids. The CDR3 region has the DNA TGTGCCAGCAGTTTTTCAGGAATCAATCAGCCCCAGCATTTT. Its protein is CASSFSGINQPQHF.

This chain connects TRBV5-8 to TRBJ2-5, with TRBD1 as a possible D gene (5 bases). V was clipped by 2 bases and J by 5 bases, with 16 bases between them. CDR1 and CDR2 from the germline V gene are SGHTS and YDEGEE. The CDR3 has 15 amino acids. As DNA, the CDR3 is TGTGCCAGCAGCTTTCAGGGCCCTACCTCGGAGACCCAGTACTTC. It encodes CASSFQGPTSETQYF.

J is TRBJ2-7 and V is TRBV6-5, with D tentatively TRBD2 (7 bases). In germline, CDR1 is MNHEY, CDR2 SVGAGI. This CDR3 has 15 amino acids. Trimming cost V 9 bases and J 3 bases, with 21 bases left between them. The DNA of the CDR3 is TGTGCCAGTCGAACGTTGGGGGGGCCCAGCTACGAGCAGTACTTC. This translates into CASRTLGGPSYEQYF.

The chain uses TRBV24-1 and TRBJ1-4; maybe TRBD1 (6 bases). The CDR3 is 19 amino acids. Trimming took 6 bases from V and 5 from J, leaving 27 bases between them. Germline values: CDR1 KGHDR, CDR2 SFDVKD. The CDR3 protein is CATSLTLTENRVLNEKLFF. The CDR3 DNA sequence: TGTGCCACCAGTTTAACATTAACGGAAAACAGGGTATTAAATGAAAAACTGTTTTTT.

The rearrangement joins TRBV19 to TRBJ2-3; possible D gene TRBD1, 5 bases. The CDR3 length is 15 residues. The V end lost 2 bases, the J end lost 0 bases, and 9 bases lay between the germline ends. CDR1 LNHDA and CDR2 SQIVND come from the germline V gene (reference sequence). The CDR3 spells CASSISHRSTDTQYF. DNA of the CDR3: TGTGCCAGTAGTATATCTCACAGGAGCACAGATACGCAGTATTTT.

This clone has a single count. The chain uses TRBV28 and TRBJ1-3; possibly TRBD1 for D (5 bases). Trimming removed 6 bases from V and 5 bases from J, with 11 bases in between. Germline V gene lookup returns CDR1 MDHEN and CDR2 SYDVKM. CDR3 size: 13 residues. This CDR3 is CASSSQDRNTIYF. The CDR3 DNA reads as TGTGCCAGCAGCTCACAGGACAGAAACACCATATATTTT.

The chain employs TRBV28 and TRBJ2-7; 11 positions agree with TRBD1. The CDR3 covers 15 residues. V was pared by 3 bases and J by 6 bases, with 7 bases of the junction left unmatched. CDR1 is MDHEN, CDR2 SYDVKM, per germline. The CDR3 DNA sequence: TGTGCCAGCAGTTTCGACGGGACAGGGGGAGGCGAGCAGTACTTC. The encoded protein is CASSFDGTGGGEQYF.

This chain uses TRBV7-9 with TRBJ1-2; 7 bases align to TRBD1. V dropped 3 bases and J dropped 8; count of bases not matched to a gene: 9. The CDR3 totals 14 residues. CDR1 and CDR2 from the germline V gene are SEHNR and FQNEAQ (reference sequence). This CDR3 is CASSLPTGRTGYTF. In DNA form, the CDR3 reads TGTGCCAGCAGCTTGCCGACAGGGAGGACGGGCTACACCTTC.

This chain joins TRBV19 and TRBJ1-4, with unresolved D. The CDR3 is made up of 11 amino acids. The V end was cut by 3 bases, the J end by 8 bases, with 4 bases between. Per the germline V gene, CDR1 is LNHDA and CDR2 is SQIVND (reference sequence). Written as DNA, the CDR3 is TGTGCCAGTAGTATGAGGGAAAAACTGTTTTTT. Its protein product is CASSMREKLFF.

The chain employs TRBV9 and TRBJ2-1; 8 bases fit TRBD2. The CDR3 has 16 amino acids. The V gene's germline CDR1 is SGDLS and CDR2 YYNGEE. After removal of 0 bases from V and 3 bases from J, the junction contained 5 bases not matched to a gene. Here the CDR3 DNA reads TGTGCCAGCAGCGTAGAAGGGACTAGGAGCTACAATGAGCAGTTCTTC. This codes for CASSVEGTRSYNEQFF.

V usage is TRBV10-1 and J usage is TRBJ2-7; 7 bases are a match to TRBD1. CDR1 WNHNN and CDR2 SYGVQD come from the germline V gene (reference sequence). This CDR3 spans 13 amino acids. V lost 3 bases, J lost 2 bases, and 1 base stayed unmatched. For the CDR3, the DNA is TGCGCCAGCAGTGATGGGACAGCCTACGAGCAGTACTTC. Its protein is CASSDGTAYEQYF.

The chain is built from TRBV19 and TRBJ1-5, with D perhaps TRBD1 (5 bases). Germline V gene sequence: CDR1 LNHDA, CDR2 SQIVND (reference sequence). Trimming left V 3 bases short and J 8 bases short, with 11 bases between. This CDR3 spans 13 amino acids. CDR3 nucleotide sequence: TGTGCCAGTAGTATCCTTCAGGGTGAGCCCCAGCATTTT. Translation gives CASSILQGEPQHF.

The chain joins TRBV28 to TRBJ2-3; no firm D call. V was cut by 1 base and J by 8 bases, with 19 bases left in between. This CDR3 contains 16 residues. The V gene's germline CDR1 is MDHEN and CDR2 SYDVKM. The CDR3 spells CASSLLEVSTPGTQYF. The CDR3 nucleotides read TGTGCCAGCAGTTTATTGGAAGTTTCGACCCCGGGTACGCAGTATTTT.

Concerning this clone: The identical CDR3 is also encoded by other nucleotide sequences in the sample. The chain carries TRBV7-2 and TRBJ2-7, with D unresolved. The CDR3 runs 11 residues. Germline CDR1 reads SGHTA; CDR2 reads FQGNSA. V gave up 5 bases and J gave up 4 bases, with 6 bases separating them. The DNA of the CDR3 is TGTGCCAGCAGCCTAACGTACGAGCAGTACTTC. Protein: CASSLTYEQYF. The full variable domain, its missing parts supplied by reference TRBV7-2 and TRBJ2-7, is GAGVSQSPSNKVTEKGKDVELRCDPISGHTALYWYRQSLGQGLEFLIYFQGNSAPDKSGLPSDRFSAERTGGSVSTLTIQRTQQEDSAVYLCASSLTYEQYFGPGTRLTVT.